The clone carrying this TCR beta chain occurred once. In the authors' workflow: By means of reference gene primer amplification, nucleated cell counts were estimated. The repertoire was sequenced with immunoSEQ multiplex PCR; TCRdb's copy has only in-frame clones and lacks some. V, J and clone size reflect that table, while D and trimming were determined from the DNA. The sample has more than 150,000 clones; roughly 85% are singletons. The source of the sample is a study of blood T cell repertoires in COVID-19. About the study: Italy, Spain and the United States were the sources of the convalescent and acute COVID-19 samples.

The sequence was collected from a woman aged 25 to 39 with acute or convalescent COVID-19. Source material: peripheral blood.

The CDR3 loop reads CASSLTGPYGYTF. CDR3 coding DNA: TGTGCCAGCAGCTTAACAGGGCCTTATGGCTACACCTTC. The chain couples TRBV7-2 to TRBJ1-2; D possibly corresponds to TRBD1 (6 bases). V gave up 2 bases and J gave up 5 bases, with 9 bases separating them. This CDR3 region has 13 residues. Per the germline V gene, CDR1 is SGHTA and CDR2 is FQGNSA. Drawing the rest from reference TRBV7-2 and TRBJ1-2, the complete variable domain is GAGVSQSPSNKVTEKGKDVELRCDPISGHTALYWYRQSLGQGLEFLIYFQGNSAPDKSGLPSDRFSAERTGGSVSTLTIQRTQQEDSAVYLCASSLTGPYGYTFGSGTRLTVV.